This entry lists 28 T cell receptor beta chains sequenced from one sample in a study of cytomegalovirus exposure and HLA in healthy donors. 60 Vbeta and 13 Jbeta primers were used in PCR. The protocol was immunoSEQ multiplex PCR, while the TCRdb copy is restricted to in-frame clones and leaves out a portion. Of just over 85,000 clones listed, over 70% were seen once; the top ten hold more than 2.5%. The sample comprised PBMCs. Receptors originate from a man in his forties or fifties in good health and CMV-seronegative.

This sequence joins TRBV5-4 and TRBJ1-1; a possible D gene is TRBD1 (6 bases). V was trimmed by 4 bases and J by 3 bases, leaving 16 bases between them. This CDR3 contains 15 residues. Germline CDR1 SGHNT, CDR2 YYREEE (reference sequence). The CDR3 spells CASSDQGLRYTEAFF. Written as DNA, the CDR3 is TGTGCCAGCAGCGATCAGGGGTTGAGGTACACTGAAGCTTTCTTT. Drawing the rest from reference TRBV5-4 and TRBJ1-1, the complete variable domain is ETGVTQSPTHLIKTRGQQVTLRCSSQSGHNTVSWYQQALGQGPQFIFQYYREEENGRGNFPPRFSGLQFPNYSSELNVNALELDDSALYLCASSDQGLRYTEAFFGQGTRLTVV.

The V call is TRBV11-2, the J call TRBJ1-1; maybe TRBD1 (6 bases). The length of the CDR3 is 12 residues. Trimming removed 6 bases at V and 8 bases at J, with 13 bases between. Germline V gene data show CDR1 as SGHAT and CDR2 as FQNNGV. This CDR3 reads CASRGGAGEAFF. In nucleotides, the CDR3 is TGTGCCAGCAGAGGGGGGGCTGGGGAAGCTTTCTTT.

This clone was seen only a few times. The chain combines TRBV4-1 with TRBJ2-4, with 7 bases matching TRBD1. Germline V CDR1 and CDR2: MGHRA, YSYEKL. The CDR3 runs 15 residues. Losses at the gene ends were 0 bases for V and 9 bases for J; bases not matched to a gene: 8. The CDR3 sequence is CASSQDRTGKFIQYF. In DNA form, the CDR3 reads TGCGCCAGCAGCCAAGACCGGACAGGAAAGTTCATTCAGTACTTC.

The rearrangement links TRBV5-1 to TRBJ2-3; possible D gene TRBD2, 6 bases. V was clipped by 3 bases and J by 3 bases, with 17 bases between them. The CDR3 contains 16 residues. CDR1 is SGHRS and CDR2 is YFSETQ in the germline V gene. CDR3 residues: CASSWLALRRTDTQYF. In nucleotides, the CDR3 is TGCGCCAGCAGCTGGCTAGCGTTACGAAGAACAGATACGCAGTATTTT.

The chain has TRBV7-8 and TRBJ2-2; no firm D call. This CDR3 is built from 16 residues. Germline V gene data show CDR1 as SGHVS and CDR2 as FQNEAQ. V was pared by 2 bases and J by 5 bases, with 15 bases between. The CDR3 region has the DNA TGTGCCAGCAGCTTAAAGTGGCAGTTACAGACCGGGGAGCTGTTTTTT. The encoded protein is CASSLKWQLQTGELFF.

The V gene is TRBV2, the J gene TRBJ2-2; TRBD2 matches 7 bases. The CDR3 totals 16 residues. Germline V CDR1 and CDR2: SNHLY, FYNNEI. Germline trimming cut 6 bases from V and 2 bases from J; bases unmatched to any gene: 9. The CDR3 loop reads CASSPVGGTNTGELFF. Written as DNA, the CDR3 is TGTGCCAGCAGCCCAGTGGGGGGGACCAACACCGGGGAGCTGTTTTTT. The variable domain in full, with the rest retrieved from reference TRBV2 and TRBJ2-2, is EPEVTQTPSHQVTQMGQEVILRCVPISNHLYFYWYRQILGQKVEFLVSFYNNEISEKSEIFDDQFSVERPDGSNFTLKIRSTKLEDSAMYFCASSPVGGTNTGELFFGEGSRLTVL.

The gene calls are TRBV2 and TRBJ1-6; the D is unclear. CDR3 length: 14 residues. Germline assignment: CDR1 SNHLY and CDR2 FYNNEI. Trimming stripped 7 bases from V and 0 bases from J, with 7 bases between. CDR3 in DNA: TGTGCCAGCAACCCGGGCTCCTATAATTCACCCCTCCACTTT. Its translation: CASNPGSYNSPLHF.

The chain couples TRBV6-4 to TRBJ2-6; no reliable D call. Trimming left V 11 bases short and J 0 bases short, with 8 bases between. Germline loops: CDR1 MRHNA, CDR2 SNTAGT. The CDR3 totals 13 residues. The DNA of the CDR3 is TGTGCCTCCGGGTTCTCTGGGGCCAACGTCCTGACTTTC. Amino acid sequence: CASGFSGANVLTF.

This clone was observed once. V gene TRBV7-3 combines with J gene TRBJ1-1, with D perhaps matching TRBD1 (6 bases). There are 14 residues in the CDR3. Germline values: CDR1 SGHTA, CDR2 FQGTGA. The V gene lost 5 bases and the J gene lost 4 bases, with 14 bases spanning the gap. CDR3 residues: CASSPRGGATEAFF. The CDR3 DNA is TGTGCCAGCAGCCCCCGGGGGGGCGCCACTGAAGCTTTCTTT.

The chain is built from TRBV4-3 and TRBJ2-2, with 10 bases fitting TRBD1. Germline-derived CDR1 and CDR2 are LGHNA and YSLEER. The CDR3 is made up of 15 amino acids. Trimming cost V 4 bases and J 4 bases; bases outside gene matches: 3. CDR3 region: CASSPGTGATGELFF. Written as DNA, the CDR3 is TGCGCCAGCAGCCCTGGGACAGGGGCCACCGGGGAGCTGTTTTTT.

The chain uses TRBV2 and TRBJ1-1, with 7 bases aligning to TRBD1. With V trimmed by 10 bases and J by 7 bases, 15 bases remained unmatched. CDR1 is SNHLY, CDR2 FYNNEI, per germline. The CDR3 runs to 14 residues. The CDR3 here is CATISDRVWGEAFF. The DNA of the CDR3 is TGTGCCACAATATCCGACAGGGTTTGGGGTGAAGCTTTCTTT.

This clone was observed a handful of times. This rearrangement joins TRBV6-1 to TRBJ2-1; perhaps TRBD2 as D (5 bases). Trimming removed 10 bases from V and 4 bases from J, with 14 bases in between. Germline CDR1 and CDR2: MNHNS and SASEGT. This CDR3 has 13 residues. The CDR3 protein is CATIREGYNEQFF. Written as DNA, the CDR3 is TGTGCCACTATACGAGAGGGTTACAATGAGCAGTTCTTC.

This chain uses TRBV5-4 with TRBJ2-1; D is possibly TRBD1 (5 bases). Trimming left V 1 base short and J 4 bases short, with 9 bases between. The CDR3 has 14 residues. The germline CDR1 and CDR2 sequences are SGHNT and YYREEE (reference sequence). CDR3 sequence (DNA): TGTGCCAGCAGCTTGAGTCAGGGATACAATGAGCAGTTCTTC. Amino acid sequence: CASSLSQGYNEQFF. Drawing the rest from reference TRBV5-4 and TRBJ2-1, the complete variable domain is ETGVTQSPTHLIKTRGQQVTLRCSSQSGHNTVSWYQQALGQGPQFIFQYYREEENGRGNFPPRFSGLQFPNYSSELNVNALELDDSALYLCASSLSQGYNEQFFGPGTRLTVL.

V is TRBV19 and J is TRBJ1-5; D not certain. The CDR3 length is 15 residues. Between the trimmed V and J ends, which lost 3 bases and 0 bases, there was a span of 9 bases. CDR1 is LNHDA, CDR2 SQIVND, per germline (reference sequence). CDR3 nucleotide sequence: TGTGCCAGTAGTATTTTAACAGATAGCAATCAGCCCCAGCATTTT. The encoded protein is CASSILTDSNQPQHF.

The J gene is TRBJ2-5, the V gene TRBV5-6, with 9 nucleotides matching TRBD1. The CDR3 extends over 14 amino acids. CDR1 is SGHDT, CDR2 YYEEEE, per germline. V shed 5 bases and J 6 bases; nucleotides not matched to a gene: 8. The CDR3 coding sequence is TGTGCCAGCAGTCTAAGACAGGGGGGAAAGACCCAGTACTTC. Protein: CASSLRQGGKTQYF.

The rearrangement uses TRBV4-1 and TRBJ2-7; 9 nucleotides align to TRBD2. The V gene end was trimmed by 1 base and the J gene end by 4 bases; junction bases not matched to a gene: 5. CDR3 length equals 15 residues. Germline-derived CDR1 and CDR2 are MGHRA and YSYEKL. CDR3 in amino acids: CASSQAGTSWYEQYF. The CDR3, as DNA: TGCGCCAGCAGCCAAGCCGGGACTAGCTGGTACGAGCAGTACTTC.

This clone came up a few times. The rearrangement joins TRBV27 to TRBJ2-7; 10 nucleotides align to TRBD1. Germline-derived CDR1 and CDR2 are MNHEY and SMNVEV (reference sequence). V lost 3 bases and J lost 7; bases outside the gene matches: 9. The length of the CDR3 is 15 residues. CDR3 in amino acids: CASSFTGTGALEQYF. The CDR3 DNA reads as TGTGCCAGCAGTTTCACCGGGACAGGGGCCTTGGAGCAGTACTTC.

The chain employs TRBV15 and TRBJ2-6, with 9 bases aligning to TRBD1. The CDR3 covers 16 residues. Germline V gene data show CDR1 as LNHNV and CDR2 as YYDKDF (reference sequence). V lost 4 bases and J lost 4; bases outside the gene matches: 5. CDR3 nucleotides: TGTGCCACCAGCAAAGACAGGGGGACAGGGGCCAACGTCCTGACTTTC. It yields the protein CATSKDRGTGANVLTF.

The chain joins TRBV10-3 to TRBJ2-5, with D tentatively TRBD1 (6 bases). There are 13 residues in the CDR3. From germline, CDR1 is ENHRY and CDR2 SYGVKD. Deletions cut 4 bases from V and 2 bases from J, with 8 bases between. CDR3 DNA: TGTGCCATCAGTGTTGGACAGCAAGAGACCCAGTACTTC. It encodes CAISVGQQETQYF.

The CDR3 DNA is TGTGCCAGCAGACGGGGGGAAGGCCATGGGGATGAGCAGTTCTTC. Translating it yields CASRRGEGHGDEQFF. The rearrangement joins TRBV27 to TRBJ2-1; 7 nucleotides line up with TRBD2. The CDR3 has 15 residues. The V and J ends lost 6 bases and 8 bases, in that order; junction bases with no gene match: 13. The V gene's germline CDR1 is MNHEY and CDR2 SMNVEV (reference sequence).

The rearrangement uses TRBV18 and TRBJ2-5; TRBD2 agrees at 8 bases. In germline, CDR1 is KGHSH, CDR2 LQKENI. The CDR3 runs to 13 residues. The ends lost 3 bases at V and 8 bases at J; junction bases unmatched: 5. CDR3 nucleotide sequence: TGTGCCAGCTCACCGCTCGGGGGGGATACCCAGTACTTC. Translated: CASSPLGGDTQYF.

The V call is TRBV14, the J call TRBJ1-1, with 8 nucleotides matching TRBD1. V lost 5 bases and J lost 6; bases outside the gene matches: 11. Germline CDR1 SGHDN, CDR2 FVKESK. This CDR3 spans 15 amino acids. CDR3 nucleotide sequence: TGTGCCAGCAGCGGCGCAGGGGGCGGATTCGCTGAAGCTTTCTTT. Its protein is CASSGAGGGFAEAFF.

This chain joins TRBV19 and TRBJ1-6; maybe TRBD1 (6 bases). The germline CDR1 and CDR2 sequences are LNHDA and SQIVND (reference sequence). This CDR3 is 15 amino acids long. V shed 5 bases and J shed 7 bases, with 15 bases lying between them. The chain's CDR3 is CASSRRQARNSPLHF. CDR3 coding DNA: TGTGCCAGTAGTCGAAGACAGGCCCGGAATTCACCCCTCCACTTT.

The chain employs TRBV5-1 and TRBJ2-2; TRBD1 agrees at 7 bases. CDR1 and CDR2 (germline): SGHRS, YFSETQ. The CDR3 is 17 residues long. With 0 bases clipped from V and 3 bases from J, the junction kept 8 bases outside the gene matches. CDR3 region: CASSLDRGRGYTGELFF. CDR3 coding DNA: TGCGCCAGCAGCTTGGACAGGGGACGCGGCTACACCGGGGAGCTGTTTTTT. Together with reference TRBV5-1 and TRBJ2-2, the CDR3 gives the full variable domain: KAGVTQTPRYLIKTRGQQVTLSCSPISGHRSVSWYQQTPGQGLQFLFEYFSETQRNKGNFPGRFSGRQFSNSRSEMNVSTLELGDSALYLCASSLDRGRGYTGELFFGEGSRLTVL.

The chain employs TRBV27 and TRBJ2-5; D unresolved. The CDR3 contains 8 residues. Germline loops: CDR1 MNHEY, CDR2 SMNVEV (reference sequence). V lost 8 bases and J 13 bases, leaving 8 bases between the germline ends. The CDR3 here is CASFFPYF. For the CDR3, the DNA is TGTGCCAGCTTCTTCCCGTACTTC.

The V call is TRBV10-2, the J call TRBJ2-1; 10 positions agree with TRBD1. The CDR3 runs 15 residues. Germline V lookup: CDR1 WSHSY, CDR2 SAAADI. The ends lost 4 bases at V and 9 bases at J; junction bases unmatched: 9. For the CDR3, the DNA is TGCGCCAGCAGTGCAGTTGACAGGGGGCTCATTGAGCAGTTCTTC. Amino acid sequence: CASSAVDRGLIEQFF.

The gene calls are TRBV29-1 and TRBJ2-3, with unresolved D. Trimming pared 8 bases from V and 2 bases from J, leaving 5 bases between. CDR1 is SQVTM, CDR2 ANQGSEA, per germline. The CDR3 has 10 residues. CDR3 coding DNA: TGCAGCACAAACACAGATACGCAGTATTTT. This sequence encodes CSTNTDTQYF.

V usage is TRBV19 and J usage is TRBJ2-1; 8 bases fit TRBD2. Losses at the gene ends were 3 bases for V and 0 bases for J; bases not matched to a gene: 10. CDR1 is LNHDA and CDR2 is SQIVND in the germline V gene (reference sequence). This CDR3 comprises 18 residues. The CDR3 nucleotides are TGTGCCAGTAGTATCAAGCCCCGGGGGGGGAGCTCCTACAATGAGCAGTTCTTC. Protein sequence: CASSIKPRGGSSYNEQFF.